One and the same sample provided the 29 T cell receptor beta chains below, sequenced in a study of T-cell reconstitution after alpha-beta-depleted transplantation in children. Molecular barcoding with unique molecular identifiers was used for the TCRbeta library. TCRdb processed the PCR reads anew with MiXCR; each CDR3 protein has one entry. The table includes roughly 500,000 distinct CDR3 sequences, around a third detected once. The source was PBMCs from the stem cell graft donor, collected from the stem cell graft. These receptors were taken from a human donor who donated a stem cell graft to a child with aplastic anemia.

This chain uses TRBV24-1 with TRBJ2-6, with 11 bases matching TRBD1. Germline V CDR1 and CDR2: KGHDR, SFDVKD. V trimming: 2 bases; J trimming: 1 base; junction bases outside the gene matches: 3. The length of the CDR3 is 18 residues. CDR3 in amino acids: CATSDSGQGASGANVLTF. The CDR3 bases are TGTGCCACCAGTGATTCCGGACAGGGGGCGTCTGGGGCCAACGTCCTGACTTTC.

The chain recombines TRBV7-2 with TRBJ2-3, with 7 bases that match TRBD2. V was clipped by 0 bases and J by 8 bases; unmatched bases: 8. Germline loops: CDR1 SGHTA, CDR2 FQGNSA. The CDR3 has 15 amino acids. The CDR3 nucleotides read TGTGCCAGCAGCTTAGCGCGGGGAGGGGCAAGTACGCAGTATTTT. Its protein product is CASSLARGGASTQYF.

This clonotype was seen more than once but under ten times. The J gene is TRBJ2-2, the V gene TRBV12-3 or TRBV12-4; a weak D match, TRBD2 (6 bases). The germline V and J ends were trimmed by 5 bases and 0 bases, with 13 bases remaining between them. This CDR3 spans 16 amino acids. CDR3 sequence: CASSPRAGPNTGELFF. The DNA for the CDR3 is TGTGCCAGCAGTCCCCGGGCGGGGCCGAACACCGGGGAGCTGTTTTTT.

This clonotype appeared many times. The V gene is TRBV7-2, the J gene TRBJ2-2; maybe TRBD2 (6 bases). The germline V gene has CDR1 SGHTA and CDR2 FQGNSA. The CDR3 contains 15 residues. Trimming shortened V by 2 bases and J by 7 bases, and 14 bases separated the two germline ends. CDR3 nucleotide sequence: TGTGCCAGCAGCTTAAGCCGGGAGCGAGGCGGGGAGCTGTTTTTT. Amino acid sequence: CASSLSRERGGELFF.

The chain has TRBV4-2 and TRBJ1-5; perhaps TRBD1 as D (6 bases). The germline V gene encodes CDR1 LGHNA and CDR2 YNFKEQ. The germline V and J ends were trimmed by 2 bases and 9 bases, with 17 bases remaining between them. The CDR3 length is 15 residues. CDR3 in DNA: TGTGCCAGCAGCCAATCGCGGGGGGCAATAGGGCCCCAGCATTTT. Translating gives CASSQSRGAIGPQHF.

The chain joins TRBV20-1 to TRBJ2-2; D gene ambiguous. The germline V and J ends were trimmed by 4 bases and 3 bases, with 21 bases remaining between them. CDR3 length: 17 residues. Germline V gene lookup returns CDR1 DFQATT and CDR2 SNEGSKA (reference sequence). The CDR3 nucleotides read TGCAGTGCTACAAAAGGCCTGAAAGGGCCCTACACCGGGGAGCTGTTTTTT. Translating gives CSATKGLKGPYTGELFF.

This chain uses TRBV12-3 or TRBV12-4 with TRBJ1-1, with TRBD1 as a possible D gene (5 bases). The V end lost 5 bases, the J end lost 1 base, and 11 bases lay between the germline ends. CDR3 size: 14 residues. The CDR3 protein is CASSPGHANTEAFF. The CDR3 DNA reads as TGTGCCAGCAGTCCCGGACACGCGAACACTGAAGCTTTCTTT.

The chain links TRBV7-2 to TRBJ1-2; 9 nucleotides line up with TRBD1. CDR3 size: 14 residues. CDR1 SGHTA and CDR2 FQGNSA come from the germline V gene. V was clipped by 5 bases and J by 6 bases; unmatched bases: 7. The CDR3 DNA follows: TGTGCCAGCAGCCGGGACAGGGTGGATAATGGCTACACCTTC. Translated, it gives CASSRDRVDNGYTF.

CDR3 nucleotide sequence: TGTGCCACCAGCAGAGACAGGGGGGGCGCTGGGGCCAACGTCCTGACTTTC. Translation gives CATSRDRGGAGANVLTF. The chain employs TRBV15 and TRBJ2-6; D is possibly TRBD1 or TRBD2 (7 bases each). The germline V gene has CDR1 LNHNV and CDR2 YYDKDF (reference sequence). The length of the CDR3 is 17 residues. With 0 bases removed from V and 2 bases from J, the gap between germline ends came to 11 bases.

The chain's CDR3 is CSARAGVEETQYF. CDR3 in DNA: TGCAGTGCTAGAGCGGGGGTAGAAGAGACCCAGTACTTC. The chain recombines TRBV20-1 with TRBJ2-5, with D perhaps TRBD2 (6 bases). The CDR3 sequence is 13 residues long. Trimming took 1 base from V and 3 from J, leaving 9 bases between them. Germline V gives CDR1 DFQATT, CDR2 SNEGSKA (reference sequence).

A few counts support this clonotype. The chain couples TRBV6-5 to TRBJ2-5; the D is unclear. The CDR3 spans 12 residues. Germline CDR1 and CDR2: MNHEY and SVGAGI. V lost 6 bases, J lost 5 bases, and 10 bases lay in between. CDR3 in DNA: TGTGCCAGCAGCAACGTGGGGGAGACCCAGTACTTC. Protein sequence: CASSNVGETQYF.

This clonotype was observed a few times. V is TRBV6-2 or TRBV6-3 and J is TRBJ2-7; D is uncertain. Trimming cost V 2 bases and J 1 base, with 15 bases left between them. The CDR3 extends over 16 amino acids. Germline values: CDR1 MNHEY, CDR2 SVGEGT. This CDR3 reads CASSYIGRGKSYEQYF. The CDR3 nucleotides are TGTGCCAGCAGTTACATCGGGCGTGGCAAGTCCTACGAGCAGTACTTC.

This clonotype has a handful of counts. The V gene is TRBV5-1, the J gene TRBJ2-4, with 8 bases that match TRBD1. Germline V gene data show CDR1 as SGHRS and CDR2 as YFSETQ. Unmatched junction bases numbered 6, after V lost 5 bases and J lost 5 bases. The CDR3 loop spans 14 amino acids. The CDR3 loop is CASRRGTGQNIQYF. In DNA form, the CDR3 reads TGCGCCAGCAGACGCGGGACAGGTCAAAACATTCAGTACTTC.

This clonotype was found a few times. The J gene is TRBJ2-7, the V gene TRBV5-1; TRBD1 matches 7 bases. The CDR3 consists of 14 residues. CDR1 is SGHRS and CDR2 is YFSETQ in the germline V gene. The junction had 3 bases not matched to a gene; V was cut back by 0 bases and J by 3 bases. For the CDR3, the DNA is TGCGCCAGCAGCTTGGGGGCAGGGGGCTACGAGCAGTACGTC. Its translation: CASSLGAGGYEQYV.

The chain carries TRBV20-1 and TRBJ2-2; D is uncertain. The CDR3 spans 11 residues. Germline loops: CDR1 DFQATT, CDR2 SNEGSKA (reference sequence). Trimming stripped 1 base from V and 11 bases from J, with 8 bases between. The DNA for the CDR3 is TGCAGTGCTAGAGGGCAAAGAGAGCTGTTTTTT. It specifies CSARGQRELFF.

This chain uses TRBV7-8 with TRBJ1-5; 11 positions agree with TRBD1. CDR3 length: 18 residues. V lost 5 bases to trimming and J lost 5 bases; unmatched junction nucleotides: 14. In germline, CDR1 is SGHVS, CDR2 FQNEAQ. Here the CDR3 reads CASSRGTGGAINYQPQHF. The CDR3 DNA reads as TGTGCCAGCAGCAGAGGGACAGGGGGTGCCATCAACTATCAGCCCCAGCATTTT.

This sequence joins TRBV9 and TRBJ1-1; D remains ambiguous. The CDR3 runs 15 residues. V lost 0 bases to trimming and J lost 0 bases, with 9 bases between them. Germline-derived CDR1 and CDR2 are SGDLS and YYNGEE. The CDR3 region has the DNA TGTGCCAGCAGCGTAGTTTACGACATGAACACTGAAGCTTTCTTT. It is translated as CASSVVYDMNTEAFF.

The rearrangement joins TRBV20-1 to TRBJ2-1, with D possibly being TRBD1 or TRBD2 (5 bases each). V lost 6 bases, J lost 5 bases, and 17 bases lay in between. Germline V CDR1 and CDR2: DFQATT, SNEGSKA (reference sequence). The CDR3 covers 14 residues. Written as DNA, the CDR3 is TGCAGTGCCATGAGGGGATCGTCCAACAATGAGCAGTTCTTC. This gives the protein CSAMRGSSNNEQFF.

CDR3: CASSYSSDTGHNQPQHF. The CDR3 bases are TGTGCCAGCAGTTACTCGAGTGATACAGGTCACAATCAGCCCCAGCATTTT. V usage is TRBV6-5 and J usage is TRBJ1-5; D is perhaps TRBD1 (5 bases). The V end was cut by 0 bases, the J end by 3 bases, with 15 bases between. There are 17 residues in the CDR3. Germline values: CDR1 MNHEY, CDR2 SVGAGI.

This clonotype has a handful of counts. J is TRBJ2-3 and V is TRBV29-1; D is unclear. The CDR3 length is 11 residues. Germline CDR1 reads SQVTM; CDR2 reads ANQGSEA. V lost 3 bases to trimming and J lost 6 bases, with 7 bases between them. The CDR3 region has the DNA TGCAGCGTTGAGGTGGTGGATACGCAGTATTTT. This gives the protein CSVEVVDTQYF.

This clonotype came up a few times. The DNA for the CDR3 is TGCAGCGTTGTTAAGTTGGGAGGGGGAGAGACCCAGTACTTC. Its protein is CSVVKLGGGETQYF. The J gene is TRBJ2-5, the V gene TRBV29-1; perhaps TRBD2 as D (7 bases). Germline V gene sequence: CDR1 SQVTM, CDR2 ANQGSEA. The CDR3 is made up of 14 amino acids. V shed 4 bases and J shed 4 bases, with 16 bases lying between them.

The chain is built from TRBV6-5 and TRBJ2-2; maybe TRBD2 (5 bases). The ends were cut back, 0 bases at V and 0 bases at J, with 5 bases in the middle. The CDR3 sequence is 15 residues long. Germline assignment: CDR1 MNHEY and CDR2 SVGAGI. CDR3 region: CASSYSRANTGELFF. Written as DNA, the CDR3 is TGTGCCAGCAGTTACTCGAGGGCGAACACCGGGGAGCTGTTTTTT.

The CDR3 sequence: CASSTGQGGTDTQYF. In DNA form, the CDR3 reads TGTGCCAGTAGTACAGGACAGGGAGGCACAGATACGCAGTATTTT. This chain links TRBV19 with TRBJ2-3, with TRBD1 identical over 8 bases. V dropped 4 bases and J dropped 1; count of bases not matched to a gene: 4. Germline V CDR1 and CDR2: LNHDA, SQIVND (reference sequence). The CDR3 totals 15 residues.

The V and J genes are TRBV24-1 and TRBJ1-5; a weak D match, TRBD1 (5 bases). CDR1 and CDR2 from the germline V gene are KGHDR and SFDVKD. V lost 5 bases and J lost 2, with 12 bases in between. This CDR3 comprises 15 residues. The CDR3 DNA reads TGTGCCACCAGTGCGGGGCTGGGAGGCAATCAGCCCCAGCATTTT. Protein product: CATSAGLGGNQPQHF.

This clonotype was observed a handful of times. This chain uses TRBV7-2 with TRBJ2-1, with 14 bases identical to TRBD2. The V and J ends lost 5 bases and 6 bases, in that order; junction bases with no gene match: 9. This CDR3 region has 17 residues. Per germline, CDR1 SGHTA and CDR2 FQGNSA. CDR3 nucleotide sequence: TGTGCCAGCAGCCCCCGACTAGCGGGAGGGCCTCGCAATGAGCAGTTCTTC. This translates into CASSPRLAGGPRNEQFF.

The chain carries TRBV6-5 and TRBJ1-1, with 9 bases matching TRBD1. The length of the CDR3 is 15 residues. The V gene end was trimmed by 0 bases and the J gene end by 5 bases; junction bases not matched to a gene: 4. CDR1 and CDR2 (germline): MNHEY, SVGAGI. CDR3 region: CASSYSLDRGTEAFF. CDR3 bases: TGTGCCAGCAGTTACTCCCTGGACAGGGGAACTGAAGCTTTCTTT.

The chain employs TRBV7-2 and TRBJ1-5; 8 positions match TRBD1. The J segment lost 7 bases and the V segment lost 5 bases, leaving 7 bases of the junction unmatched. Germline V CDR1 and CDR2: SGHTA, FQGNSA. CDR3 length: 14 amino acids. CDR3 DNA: TGTGCCAGCAGCGGGCGGACAGGGAACCAGCCCCAGCATTTT. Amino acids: CASSGRTGNQPQHF.

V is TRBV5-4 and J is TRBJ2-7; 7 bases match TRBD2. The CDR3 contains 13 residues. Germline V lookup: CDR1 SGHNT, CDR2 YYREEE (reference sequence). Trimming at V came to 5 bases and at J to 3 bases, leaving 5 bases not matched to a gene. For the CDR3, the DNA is TGTGCCAGCAGAGCGGGACTGAACTACGAGCAGTACTTC. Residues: CASRAGLNYEQYF.

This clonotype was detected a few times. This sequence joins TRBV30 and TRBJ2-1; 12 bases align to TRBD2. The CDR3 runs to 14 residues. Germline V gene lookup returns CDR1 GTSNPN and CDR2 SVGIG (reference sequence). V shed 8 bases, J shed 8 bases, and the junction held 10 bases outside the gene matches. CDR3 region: CAARLAGALDEQFF. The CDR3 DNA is TGTGCCGCCAGACTAGCGGGGGCCCTTGATGAGCAGTTCTTC.